A single sample is the source of the 23 T cell receptor beta chains below, sequenced in a study of cytomegalovirus exposure and HLA in healthy donors. In the PCR, 60 Vbeta and 13 Jbeta primers were used. The assay was immunoSEQ multiplex PCR, and TCRdb's table has in-frame clones only and misses some. The sample carries 150,000 or so clones, roughly 75% recorded once. The sample consisted of PBMCs. Receptors originate from a woman aged 40 to 50 in good health and CMV-seropositive.

This clone was counted only a few times. The rearrangement links TRBV7-9 to TRBJ2-6, with D possibly TRBD1 on 6 matching bases. The CDR3 consists of 16 residues. Germline loops: CDR1 SEHNR, CDR2 FQNEAQ (reference sequence). Between the trimmed V and J ends, which lost 11 bases and 0 bases, there was a span of 17 bases. CDR3 bases: TGTGCCCCCACCCAGGGGATTTCCTCTGGGGCCAACGTCCTGACTTTC. It specifies CAPTQGISSGANVLTF.

The chain couples TRBV13 to TRBJ1-3, with 8 nucleotides matching TRBD1. This CDR3 comprises 16 residues. V gave up 2 bases and J gave up 3 bases; unmatched junction bases: 6. Germline loops: CDR1 PRHDT, CDR2 FYEKMQ (reference sequence). The CDR3 protein is CASSLNQGALGNTIYF. The CDR3 DNA is TGTGCCAGCAGCTTAAACCAGGGGGCGCTTGGAAACACCATATATTTT.

The CDR3 is CASSPNSGHSTDTQYF. The CDR3 DNA is TGTGCCAGCTCACCAAACTCAGGACATAGCACAGATACGCAGTATTTT. The V and J genes are TRBV18 and TRBJ2-3; D is possibly TRBD1 (5 bases). The CDR3 loop spans 16 amino acids. The V gene's germline CDR1 is KGHSH and CDR2 LQKENI. V gave up 2 bases and J gave up 0 bases, with 12 bases separating them. Looking up the rest from reference TRBV18 and TRBJ2-3 gives the full variable domain: NAGVMQNPRHLVRRRGQEARLRCSPMKGHSHVYWYRQLPEEGLKFMVYLQKENIIDESGMPKERFSAEFPKEGPSILRIQQVVRGDSAAYFCASSPNSGHSTDTQYFGPGTRLTVL.

The chain carries TRBV19 and TRBJ1-5; TRBD1 agrees at 8 bases. Looked up from germline, CDR1 is LNHDA and CDR2 is SQIVND (reference sequence). The ends lost 7 bases at V and 2 bases at J; junction bases unmatched: 13. This CDR3 is built from 17 residues. In DNA, the CDR3 is TGTGCCAGTACCACGGACAGGGTTGGGGGTGGCAATCAGCCCCAGCATTTT. Translating gives CASTTDRVGGGNQPQHF. Using reference TRBV19 and TRBJ1-5 for the parts outside the CDR3, the full variable domain is DGGITQSPKYLFRKEGQNVTLSCEQNLNHDAMYWYRQDPGQGLRLIYYSQIVNDFQKGDIAEGYSVSREKKESFPLTVTSAQKNPTAFYLCASTTDRVGGGNQPQHFGDGTRLSIL.

Only one count was recorded for this clone. The genes are TRBV7-3 and TRBJ2-1; 7 nucleotides agree with TRBD1. The CDR3 has 15 residues. V lost 5 bases, J lost 4 bases, and 8 bases stayed unmatched. Germline CDR1 and CDR2: SGHTA and FQGTGA. The CDR3 loop is CASSIRDSLYNEQFF. CDR3 DNA: TGTGCCAGCAGCATCCGGGACAGCCTTTACAATGAGCAGTTCTTC. The full variable domain, rest sourced from reference TRBV7-3 and TRBJ2-1, is GAGVSQTPSNKVTEKGKYVELRCDPISGHTALYWYRQSLGQGPEFLIYFQGTGAADDSGLPNDRFFAVRPEGSVSTLKIQRTERGDSAVYLCASSIRDSLYNEQFFGPGTRLTVL.

CDR3 sequence (DNA): TGTGCCAGCAGCTTGGGACAGGGGGGGAACACTGAAGCTTTCTTT. Translation: CASSLGQGGNTEAFF. This chain joins TRBV5-4 and TRBJ1-1; 9 nucleotides match TRBD1. Germline V lookup: CDR1 SGHNT, CDR2 YYREEE (reference sequence). This CDR3 region has 15 residues. Trimming removed 0 bases from V and 1 base from J; junction bases left unmatched: 1.

To note about this clone: A read error may account for a junction end that differs from germline. This sequence joins TRBV7-7 and TRBJ2-7; 9 nucleotides match TRBD2. CDR3 length: 17 amino acids. Germline V gene data show CDR1 as SSHAT and CDR2 as FNYEAQ (reference sequence). The CDR3 reads CASTYSPLREGSYEQYF. The CDR3 nucleotides are TGTGCTAGCACCTACTCCCCTTTGCGGGAGGGCTCCTACGAGCAGTACTTC.

The chain recombines TRBV7-2 with TRBJ2-7; maybe TRBD2 (6 bases). Per the germline V gene, CDR1 is SGHTA and CDR2 is FQGNSA. The CDR3 is 13 residues long. The V end was cut by 2 bases, the J end by 4 bases, with 9 bases between. The chain's CDR3 is CASSLTGAYEQYF. The DNA of the CDR3 is TGTGCCAGCAGCTTAACGGGAGCGTACGAGCAGTACTTC. Full variable domain (outside the CDR3, taken from reference TRBV7-2 and TRBJ2-7): GAGVSQSPSNKVTEKGKDVELRCDPISGHTALYWYRQSLGQGLEFLIYFQGNSAPDKSGLPSDRFSAERTGGSVSTLTIQRTQQEDSAVYLCASSLTGAYEQYFGPGTRLTVT.

This clone appeared a single time. This CDR3 is CAWSRTDRGYGYTF. The DNA for the CDR3 is TGTGCCTGGAGCAGGACAGACCGAGGGTATGGCTACACCTTC. The chain carries TRBV30 and TRBJ1-2; D might be TRBD1 (6 bases). This CDR3 is 14 amino acids long. The V end was cut by 3 bases, the J end by 5 bases, with 16 bases between. From germline, CDR1 is GTSNPN and CDR2 SVGIG (reference sequence).

The chain couples TRBV7-9 to TRBJ2-3; tentative D call: TRBD2 (6 bases). The CDR3 runs to 15 residues. Between the trimmed V and J ends, which lost 3 bases and 4 bases, there was a span of 14 bases. Looked up from germline, CDR1 is SEHNR and CDR2 is FQNEAQ (reference sequence). CDR3 in amino acids: CASSLTGGTADTQYF. The CDR3 nucleotides are TGTGCCAGCAGCTTGACCGGAGGGACGGCAGATACGCAGTATTTT.

This clone came up a few times. The chain is built from TRBV7-8 and TRBJ2-7; 7 positions match TRBD1. This CDR3 region has 14 residues. CDR1 is SGHVS and CDR2 is FQNEAQ in the germline V gene. J gave up 3 bases and V 3 bases, and 5 bases lay outside the gene matches. The CDR3, as DNA: TGTGCCAGCAGCTTCCGGGACAGACGCTACGAGCAGTACTTC. Translating gives CASSFRDRRYEQYF.

The chain has TRBV11-2 and TRBJ2-2; tentative D call: TRBD2 (6 bases). Germline loops: CDR1 SGHAT, CDR2 FQNNGV. This CDR3 has 15 residues. V shed 0 bases and J shed 4 bases, with 9 bases lying between them. The CDR3 sequence: CASSLDPGGTGELFF. In DNA, the CDR3 is TGTGCCAGCAGCTTAGATCCCGGGGGCACCGGGGAGCTGTTTTTT.

In this sample, this clone turned up a few times. This sequence joins TRBV18 and TRBJ2-3; a weak D match, TRBD2 (6 bases). The CDR3 consists of 16 residues. Germline CDR1 reads KGHSH; CDR2 reads LQKENI. The V end was cut by 1 base, the J end by 0 bases, with 11 bases between. The chain's CDR3 is CASSPLSGGSTDTQYF. CDR3 nucleotides: TGTGCCAGCTCACCACTTAGCGGAGGTAGCACAGATACGCAGTATTTT.

This rearrangement joins TRBV7-9 to TRBJ2-3; 9 positions agree with TRBD1. The CDR3 length is 15 residues. Per the germline V gene, CDR1 is SEHNR and CDR2 is FQNEAQ (reference sequence). The trim removed 7 bases at V and 4 bases at J, leaving 9 bases unmatched. For the CDR3, the DNA is TGTGCCAGCATCAGGAACAGGGGGCTGGCAGATACGCAGTATTTT. Its protein is CASIRNRGLADTQYF. Supplemented by reference TRBV7-9 and TRBJ2-3, the full variable domain reads DTGVSQNPRHKITKRGQNVTFRCDPISEHNRLYWYRQTLGQGPEFLTYFQNEAQLEKSRLLSDRFSAERPKGSFSTLEIQRTEQGDSAMYLCASIRNRGLADTQYFGPGTRLTVL.

CDR3 nucleotide sequence: TGTGCCAGCAGCGAGACCGGGACTAGCTCAGGCACAGATACGCAGTATTTT. Its protein is CASSETGTSSGTDTQYF. The chain couples TRBV7-6 to TRBJ2-3; 9 bases are a match to TRBD2. V lost 5 bases to trimming and J lost 1 base; unmatched junction nucleotides: 10. CDR1 is SGHVS, CDR2 FNYEAQ, per germline. CDR3 length equals 17 residues.

The V and J genes are TRBV7-8 and TRBJ1-1; 9 bases fit TRBD1. The CDR3 consists of 13 residues. Per germline, CDR1 SGHVS and CDR2 FQNEAQ. Trimming cost V 3 bases and J 7 bases; bases outside gene matches: 3. CDR3 region: CASSLGTGLEAFF. CDR3 coding DNA: TGTGCCAGCAGCTTGGGGACAGGGCTTGAAGCTTTCTTT.

The rearrangement uses TRBV6-6 and TRBJ1-5; D ambiguous. The CDR3 totals 14 residues. Trimming cost V 6 bases and J 2 bases, with 11 bases left between them. CDR1 is MNHNY, CDR2 SVGAGI, per germline (reference sequence). The DNA for the CDR3 is TGTGCCAGCAGCACAAACGGAGGCAATCAGCCCCAGCATTTT. This sequence encodes CASSTNGGNQPQHF.

The chain uses TRBV9 and TRBJ1-2; D call uncertain. Trimming cost V 0 bases and J 3 bases, with 6 bases left between them. This CDR3 region has 13 residues. The germline CDR1 and CDR2 sequences are SGDLS and YYNGEE. CDR3 amino acids: CASSVDTYYGYTF. CDR3 nucleotides: TGTGCCAGCAGCGTAGACACATACTATGGCTACACCTTC.

V is TRBV19 and J is TRBJ2-5; D may be TRBD1 (5 bases). V was clipped by 7 bases and J by 1 base, with 13 bases between them. CDR1 and CDR2 (germline): LNHDA, SQIVND (reference sequence). The CDR3 runs to 14 residues. In DNA form, the CDR3 reads TGTGCCAGTAAGGGGTGGCAGAGCCAAGAGACCCAGTACTTC. Amino acids: CASKGWQSQETQYF.

There are a few counts of this clone. This chain connects TRBV19 to TRBJ1-4; D possibly corresponds to TRBD1 (5 bases). Trimming pared 8 bases from V and 8 bases from J, leaving 15 bases between. This CDR3 contains 13 residues. Germline CDR1 reads LNHDA; CDR2 reads SQIVND (reference sequence). The CDR3 here is CASLQGIGEKLFF. The CDR3 region has the DNA TGTGCCAGTCTCCAGGGTATTGGCGAAAAACTGTTTTTT. Variable domain in full (rest from reference TRBV19 and TRBJ1-4): DGGITQSPKYLFRKEGQNVTLSCEQNLNHDAMYWYRQDPGQGLRLIYYSQIVNDFQKGDIAEGYSVSREKKESFPLTVTSAQKNPTAFYLCASLQGIGEKLFFGSGTQLSVL.

The rearrangement uses TRBV29-1 and TRBJ1-1; 10 nucleotides line up with TRBD1. There are 14 residues in the CDR3. CDR1 is SQVTM and CDR2 is ANQGSEA in the germline V gene. Losses at the gene ends were 7 bases for V and 5 bases for J; bases not matched to a gene: 10. The CDR3 region is CSGGRTGGGTEAFF. As DNA, the CDR3 is TGCAGCGGCGGGAGGACAGGGGGTGGTACTGAAGCTTTCTTT.

V usage is TRBV13 and J usage is TRBJ2-7; TRBD2 matches at 15 bases. V was clipped by 4 bases and J by 3 bases; unmatched bases: 10. The germline V gene encodes CDR1 PRHDT and CDR2 FYEKMQ (reference sequence). This CDR3 comprises 18 residues. The CDR3 protein is CASSSWTSGRVKSYEQYF. CDR3 sequence (DNA): TGTGCCAGCAGCTCCTGGACTAGCGGGAGGGTAAAGAGCTACGAGCAGTACTTC.

The chain joins TRBV5-4 to TRBJ2-2, with 13 bases that match TRBD2. With V trimmed by 4 bases and J by 10 bases, 7 bases remained unmatched. Looked up from germline, CDR1 is SGHNT and CDR2 is YYREEE (reference sequence). This CDR3 has 15 amino acids. The CDR3 nucleotides read TGTGCCAGCAGCCGGACTAGCGGGAGCGAAATGGAGCTGTTTTTT. Translation: CASSRTSGSEMELFF.